Reported below is one T cell receptor (beta chain). This record comes from a study of blood T cell repertoires in COVID-19. In the study overall: The study drew acute and convalescent COVID-19 samples from the United States, Italy and Spain. The analysed material was cDNA or gDNA that came from T cells, B-cell-depleted T cells, or PBMCs.

Generated by immunoSEQ multiplex PCR, the TCRdb table keeps only in-frame clones and is missing some. The repertoire holds approximately 280,000 clones, with roughly nine tenths as singletons. V lost 2 bases and J 1 base, leaving 5 bases between the germline ends. This CDR3 region has 13 residues. Germline assignment: CDR1 MNHNY and CDR2 SVGAGI (reference sequence). Sequenced material: peripheral blood. The chain joins TRBV6-6 to TRBJ1-1, with D unresolved. The sequence derives from a man aged 50 to 60 with acute or convalescent COVID-19. DNA of the CDR3: TGTGCCAGCAGTTACCCCGGGAACACTGAAGCTTTCTTT. It specifies CASSYPGNTEAFF.